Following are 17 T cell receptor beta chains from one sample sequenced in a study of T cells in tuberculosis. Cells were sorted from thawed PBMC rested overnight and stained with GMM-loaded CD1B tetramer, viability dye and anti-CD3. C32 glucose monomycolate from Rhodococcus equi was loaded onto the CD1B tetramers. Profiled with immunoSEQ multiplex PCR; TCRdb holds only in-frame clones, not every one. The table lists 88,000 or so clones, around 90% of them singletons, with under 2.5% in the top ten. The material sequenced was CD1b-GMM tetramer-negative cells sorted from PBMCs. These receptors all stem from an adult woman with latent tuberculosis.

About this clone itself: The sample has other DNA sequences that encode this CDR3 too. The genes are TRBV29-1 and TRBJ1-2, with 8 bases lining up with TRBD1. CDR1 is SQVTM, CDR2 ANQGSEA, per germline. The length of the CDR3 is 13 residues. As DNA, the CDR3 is TGCAGTGCTGGGGACAGGAGCTACTATGGCTACACCTTC. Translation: CSAGDRSYYGYTF.

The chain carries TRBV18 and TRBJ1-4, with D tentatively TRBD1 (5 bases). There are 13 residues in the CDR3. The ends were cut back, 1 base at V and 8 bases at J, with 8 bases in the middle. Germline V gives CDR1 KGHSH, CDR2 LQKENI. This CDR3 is CASSPLEGEKLFF. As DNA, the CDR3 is TGTGCCAGCTCACCACTGGAGGGGGAAAAACTGTTTTTT. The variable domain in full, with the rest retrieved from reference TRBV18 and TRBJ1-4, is NAGVMQNPRHLVRRRGQEARLRCSPMKGHSHVYWYRQLPEEGLKFMVYLQKENIIDESGMPKERFSAEFPKEGPSILRIQQVVRGDSAAYFCASSPLEGEKLFFGSGTQLSVL.

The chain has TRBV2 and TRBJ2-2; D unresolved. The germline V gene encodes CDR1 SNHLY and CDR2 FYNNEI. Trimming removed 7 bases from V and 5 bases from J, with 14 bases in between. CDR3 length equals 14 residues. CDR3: CASTSSSPTGELFF. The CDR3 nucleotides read TGTGCCAGCACCTCCTCGTCCCCTACCGGGGAGCTGTTTTTT.

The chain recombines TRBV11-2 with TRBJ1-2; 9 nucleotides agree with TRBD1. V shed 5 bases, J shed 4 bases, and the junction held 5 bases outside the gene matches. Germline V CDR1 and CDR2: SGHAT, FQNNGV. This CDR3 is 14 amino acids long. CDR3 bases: TGTGCCAGCAGCCACAGGGGGCGGTCCTATGGCTACACCTTC. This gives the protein CASSHRGRSYGYTF.

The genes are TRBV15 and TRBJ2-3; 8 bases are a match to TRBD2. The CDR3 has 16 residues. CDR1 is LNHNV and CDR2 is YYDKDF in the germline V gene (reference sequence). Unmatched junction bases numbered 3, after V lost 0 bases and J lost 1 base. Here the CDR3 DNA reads TGTGCCACCAGCAGAGATCGGGGGGGCGGCACAGATACGCAGTATTTT. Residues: CATSRDRGGGTDTQYF.

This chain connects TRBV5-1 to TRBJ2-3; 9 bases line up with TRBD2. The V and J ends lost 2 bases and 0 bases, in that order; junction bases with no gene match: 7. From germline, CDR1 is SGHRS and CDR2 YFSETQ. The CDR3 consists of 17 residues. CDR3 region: CASSFQGGRGSTDTQYF. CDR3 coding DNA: TGCGCCAGCAGCTTTCAGGGCGGGAGGGGTAGCACAGATACGCAGTATTTT.

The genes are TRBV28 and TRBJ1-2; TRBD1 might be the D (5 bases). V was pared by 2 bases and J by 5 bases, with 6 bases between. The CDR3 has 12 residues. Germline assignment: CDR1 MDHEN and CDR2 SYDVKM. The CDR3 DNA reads TGTGCCAGCAGTTTAGACAGATATGGCTACACCTTC. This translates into CASSLDRYGYTF.

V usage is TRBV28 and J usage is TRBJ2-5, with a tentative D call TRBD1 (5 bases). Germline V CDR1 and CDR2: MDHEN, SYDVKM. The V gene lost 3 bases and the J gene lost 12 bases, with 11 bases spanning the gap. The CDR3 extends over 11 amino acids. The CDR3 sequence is CASSFDRRKYF. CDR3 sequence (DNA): TGTGCCAGCAGTTTTGACAGACGAAAGTACTTC.

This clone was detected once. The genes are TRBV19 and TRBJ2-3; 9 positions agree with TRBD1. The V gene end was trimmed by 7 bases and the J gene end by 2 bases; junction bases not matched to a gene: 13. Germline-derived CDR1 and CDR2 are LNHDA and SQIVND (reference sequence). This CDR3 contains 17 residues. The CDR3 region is CASTRTGATLNTDTQYF. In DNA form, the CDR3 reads TGTGCCAGTACGCGGACAGGGGCGACGTTAAACACAGATACGCAGTATTTT.

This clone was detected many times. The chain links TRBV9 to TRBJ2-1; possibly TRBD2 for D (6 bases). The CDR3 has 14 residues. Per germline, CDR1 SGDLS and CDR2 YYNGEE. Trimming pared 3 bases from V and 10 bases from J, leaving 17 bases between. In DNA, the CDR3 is TGTGCCAGCAGCGACCTTAACCGGGACTCAGAGCAGTTCTTC. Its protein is CASSDLNRDSEQFF.

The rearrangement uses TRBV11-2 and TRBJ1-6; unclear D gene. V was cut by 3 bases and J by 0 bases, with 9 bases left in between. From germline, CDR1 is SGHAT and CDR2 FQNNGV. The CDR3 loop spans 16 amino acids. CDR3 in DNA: TGTGCCAGCAGCTTTCTGGAGGGCTCCTATAATTCACCCCTCCACTTT. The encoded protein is CASSFLEGSYNSPLHF.

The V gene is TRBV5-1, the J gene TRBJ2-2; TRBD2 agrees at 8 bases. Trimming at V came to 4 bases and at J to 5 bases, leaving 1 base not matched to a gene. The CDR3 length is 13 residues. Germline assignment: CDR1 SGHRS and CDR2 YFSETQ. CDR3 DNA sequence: TGCGCCAGCAGCCCGGGGGGGACCGGGGAGCTGTTTTTT. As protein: CASSPGGTGELFF.

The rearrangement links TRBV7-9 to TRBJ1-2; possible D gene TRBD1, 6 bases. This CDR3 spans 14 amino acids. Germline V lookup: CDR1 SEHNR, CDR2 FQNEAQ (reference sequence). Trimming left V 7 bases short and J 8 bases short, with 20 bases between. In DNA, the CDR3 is TGTGCCAGCACCCTCCATCTGGGGGCGCGAGGCTACACCTTC. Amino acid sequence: CASTLHLGARGYTF.

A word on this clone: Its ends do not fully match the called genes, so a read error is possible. CDR3 sequence (DNA): TGTGCCAGTAGTATGTGGATGGCAGGGGGCACAGGTACGCAGTATTTT. Translation: CASSMWMAGGTGTQYF. This rearrangement joins TRBV19 to TRBJ2-3; 8 nucleotides match TRBD1. The CDR3 has 16 amino acids. The germline gives CDR1 LNHDA, CDR2 SQIVND (reference sequence).

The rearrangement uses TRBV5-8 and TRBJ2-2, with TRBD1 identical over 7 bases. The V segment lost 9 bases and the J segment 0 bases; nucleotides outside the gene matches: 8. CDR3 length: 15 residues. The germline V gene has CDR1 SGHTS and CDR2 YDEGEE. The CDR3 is CATTPRGSNTGELFF. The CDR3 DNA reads TGTGCCACCACCCCCAGGGGGTCGAACACCGGGGAGCTGTTTTTT.

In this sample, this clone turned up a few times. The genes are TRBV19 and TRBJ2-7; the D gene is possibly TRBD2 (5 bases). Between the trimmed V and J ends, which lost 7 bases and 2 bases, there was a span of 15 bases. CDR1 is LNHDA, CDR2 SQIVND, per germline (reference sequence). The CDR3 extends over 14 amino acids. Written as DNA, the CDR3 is TGTGCCAGTACGAGGACTCCCTCGACCTACGAGCAGTACTTC. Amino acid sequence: CASTRTPSTYEQYF.

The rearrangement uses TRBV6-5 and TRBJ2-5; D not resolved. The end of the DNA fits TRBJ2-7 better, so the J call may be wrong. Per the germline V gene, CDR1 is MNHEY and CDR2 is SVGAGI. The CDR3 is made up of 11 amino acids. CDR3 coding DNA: TGTGCCAGCAGGGGCCGCTACGAGCAGTACTTC. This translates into CASRGRYEQYF.